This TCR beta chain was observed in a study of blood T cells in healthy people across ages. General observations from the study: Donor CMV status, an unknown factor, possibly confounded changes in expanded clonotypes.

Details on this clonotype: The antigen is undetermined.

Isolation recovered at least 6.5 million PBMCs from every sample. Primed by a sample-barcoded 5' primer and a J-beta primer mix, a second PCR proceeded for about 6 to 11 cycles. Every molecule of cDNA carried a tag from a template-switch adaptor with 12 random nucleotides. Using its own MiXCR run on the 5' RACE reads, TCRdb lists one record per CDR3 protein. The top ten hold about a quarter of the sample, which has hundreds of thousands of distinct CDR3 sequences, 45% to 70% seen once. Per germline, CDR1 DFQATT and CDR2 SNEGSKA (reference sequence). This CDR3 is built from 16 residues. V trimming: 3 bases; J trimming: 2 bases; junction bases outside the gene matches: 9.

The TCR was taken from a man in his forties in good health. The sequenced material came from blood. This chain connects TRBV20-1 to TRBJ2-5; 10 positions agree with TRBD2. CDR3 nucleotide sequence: TGCAGTGCTAGGCCTGGGAGAGCGGGGGGGCAAGAGACCCAGTACTTC. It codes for CSARPGRAGGQETQYF.